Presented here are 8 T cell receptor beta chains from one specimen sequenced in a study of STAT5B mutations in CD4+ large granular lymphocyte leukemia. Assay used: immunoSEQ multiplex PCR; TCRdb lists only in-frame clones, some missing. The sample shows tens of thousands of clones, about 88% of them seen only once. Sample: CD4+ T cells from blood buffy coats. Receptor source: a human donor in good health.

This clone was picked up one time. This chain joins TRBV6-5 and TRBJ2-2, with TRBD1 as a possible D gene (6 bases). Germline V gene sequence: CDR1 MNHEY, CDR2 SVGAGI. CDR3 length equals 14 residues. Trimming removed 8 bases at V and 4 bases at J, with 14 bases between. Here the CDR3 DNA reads TGTGCCAGCTTTCACAGGGCGGCCACCGGGGAGCTGTTTTTT. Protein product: CASFHRAATGELFF.

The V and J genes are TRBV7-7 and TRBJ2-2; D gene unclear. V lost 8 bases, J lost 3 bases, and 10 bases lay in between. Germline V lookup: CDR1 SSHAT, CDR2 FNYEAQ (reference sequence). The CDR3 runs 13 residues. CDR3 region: CASGVYDTGELFF. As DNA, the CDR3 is TGTGCCAGCGGGGTATATGACACCGGGGAGCTGTTTTTT.

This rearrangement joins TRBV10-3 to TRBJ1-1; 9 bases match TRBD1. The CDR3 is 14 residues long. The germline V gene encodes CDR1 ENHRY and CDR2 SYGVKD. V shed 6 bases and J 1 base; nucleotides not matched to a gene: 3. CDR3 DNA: TGTGCCATCAGGCGGACAGGGGCGAACACTGAAGCTTTCTTT. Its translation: CAIRRTGANTEAFF.

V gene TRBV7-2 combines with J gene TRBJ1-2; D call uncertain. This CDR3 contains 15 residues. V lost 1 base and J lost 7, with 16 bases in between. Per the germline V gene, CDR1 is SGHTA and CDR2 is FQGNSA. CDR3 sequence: CASSLDGVPRRGYTF. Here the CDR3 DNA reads TGTGCCAGCAGCTTAGACGGGGTCCCCCGGCGTGGCTACACCTTC. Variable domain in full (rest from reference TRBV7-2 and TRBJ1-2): GAGVSQSPSNKVTEKGKDVELRCDPISGHTALYWYRQSLGQGLEFLIYFQGNSAPDKSGLPSDRFSAERTGGSVSTLTIQRTQQEDSAVYLCASSLDGVPRRGYTFGSGTRLTVV.

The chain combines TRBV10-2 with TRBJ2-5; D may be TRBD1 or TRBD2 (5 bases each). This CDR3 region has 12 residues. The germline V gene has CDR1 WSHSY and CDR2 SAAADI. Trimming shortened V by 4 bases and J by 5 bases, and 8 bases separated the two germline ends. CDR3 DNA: TGCGCCAGCAGTGCAGGGACCGAGACCCAGTACTTC. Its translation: CASSAGTETQYF.

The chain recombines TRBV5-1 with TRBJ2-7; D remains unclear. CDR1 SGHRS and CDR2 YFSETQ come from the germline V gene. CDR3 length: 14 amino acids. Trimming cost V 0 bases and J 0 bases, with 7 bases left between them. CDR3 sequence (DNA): TGCGCCAGCAGCTTGGACGGAAACTCCTACGAGCAGTACTTC. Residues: CASSLDGNSYEQYF.

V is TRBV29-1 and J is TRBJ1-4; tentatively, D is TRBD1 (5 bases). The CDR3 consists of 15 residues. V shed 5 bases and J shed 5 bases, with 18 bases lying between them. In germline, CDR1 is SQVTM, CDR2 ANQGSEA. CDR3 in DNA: TGCAGCGTTAAAGTAGCCGGGACGGTGAATGAAAAACTGTTTTTT. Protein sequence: CSVKVAGTVNEKLFF.

Here the CDR3 reads CASTPPLAGYNEQFF. The CDR3 nucleotides are TGTGCCAGCACCCCACCCCTAGCGGGGTACAATGAGCAGTTCTTC. V is TRBV6-5 and J is TRBJ2-1; 9 nucleotides line up with TRBD2. CDR1 MNHEY and CDR2 SVGAGI come from the germline V gene. Losses at the gene ends were 7 bases for V and 4 bases for J; bases not matched to a gene: 8. The CDR3 consists of 15 residues.